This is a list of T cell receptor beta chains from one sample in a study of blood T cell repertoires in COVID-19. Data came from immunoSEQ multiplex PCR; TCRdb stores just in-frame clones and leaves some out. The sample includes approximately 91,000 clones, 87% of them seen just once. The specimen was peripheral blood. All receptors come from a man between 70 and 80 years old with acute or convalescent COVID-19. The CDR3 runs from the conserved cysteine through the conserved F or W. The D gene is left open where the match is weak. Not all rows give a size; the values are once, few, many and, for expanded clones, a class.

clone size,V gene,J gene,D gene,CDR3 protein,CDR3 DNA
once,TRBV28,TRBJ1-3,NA,CASSLGVRSSGNTIYF,TGTGCCAGCAGTTTGGGTGTTCGGAGCTCTGGAAACACCATATATTTT
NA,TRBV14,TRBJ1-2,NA,CASSQATGIGGYTF,TGTGCCAGCAGCCAAGCTACAGGGATTGGCGGCTACACCTTC
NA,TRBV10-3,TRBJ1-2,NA,CAIFNAYYTF,TGTGCCATCTTCAACGCCTACTACACCTTC
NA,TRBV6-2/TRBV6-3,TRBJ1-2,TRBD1,CASSYFFLRTGDSDYGYTF,TGTGCCAGCAGTTATTTTTTTCTCCGGACAGGGGATTCCGACTATGGCTACACCTTC
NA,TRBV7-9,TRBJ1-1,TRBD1,CASRQGGSTEAFF,TGTGCCAGCAGACAGGGGGGGAGCACTGAAGCTTTCTTT
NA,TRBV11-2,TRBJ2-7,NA,CASSRGQTYEQYF,TGTGCCAGCAGCCGTGGGCAGACCTACGAGCAGTACTTC
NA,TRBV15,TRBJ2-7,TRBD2,CATSITSGGASYEQYF,TGTGCCACCAGCATTACTAGCGGGGGTGCCTCCTACGAGCAGTACTTC
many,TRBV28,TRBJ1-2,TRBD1,CASSPAGTGRLDGYTF,TGTGCCAGCAGTCCCGCAGGGACAGGCAGGTTGGATGGCTACACCTTC
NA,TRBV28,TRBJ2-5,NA,CASSPRQVLARGTQYF,TGTGCCAGCAGCCCAAGACAGGTCCTCGCACGGGGGACCCAGTACTTC
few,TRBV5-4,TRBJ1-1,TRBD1,CASSPRQGANTEAFF,TGTGCCAGCAGCCCCCGGCAGGGGGCGAACACTGAAGCTTTCTTT
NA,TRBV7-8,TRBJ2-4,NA,CASSLGRGPKNIQYF,TGTGCCAGCAGCTTAGGGAGGGGCCCCAAAAACATTCAGTACTTC
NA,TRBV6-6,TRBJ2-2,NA,CASSLSGWASEAGELFF,TGTGCCAGCAGTCTAAGCGGGTGGGCATCAGAGGCCGGGGAGCTGTTTTTT
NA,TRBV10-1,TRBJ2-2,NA,CASSETGTGELFF,TGCGCCAGCAGTGAAACAGGCACCGGGGAGCTGTTTTTT
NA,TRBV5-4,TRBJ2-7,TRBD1,CASSPTGTGESYEQYF,TGTGCCAGCAGCCCAACCGGGACAGGGGAGTCCTACGAGCAGTACTTC
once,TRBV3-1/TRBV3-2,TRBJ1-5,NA,CASSEGYNQPQHF,TGTGCCAGCAGCGAGGGCTACAATCAGCCCCAGCATTTT
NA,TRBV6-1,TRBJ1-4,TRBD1,CASSDKGGGEKLFF,TGTGCCAGCAGTGATAAAGGGGGCGGTGAAAAACTGTTTTTT
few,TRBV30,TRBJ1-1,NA,CAWTGGGTEAFF,TGTGCCTGGACTGGGGGAGGCACTGAAGCTTTCTTT
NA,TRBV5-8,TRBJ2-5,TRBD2,CASSLARTSGGMETQYF,TGTGCCAGCAGCTTGGCCCGGACTAGCGGGGGGATGGAGACCCAGTACTTC
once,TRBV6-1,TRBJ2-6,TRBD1,CASSETGSGANVLTF,TGTGCCAGCAGTGAGACAGGGTCTGGGGCCAACGTCCTGACTTTC
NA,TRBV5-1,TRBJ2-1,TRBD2,CASSLTGGQSYNEQFF,TGCGCCAGCAGCTTGACGGGGGGGCAGTCCTACAATGAGCAGTTCTTC
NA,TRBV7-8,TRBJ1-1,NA,CASRNRENTEAFF,TGTGCCAGCAGAAACAGGGAGAACACTGAAGCTTTCTTT
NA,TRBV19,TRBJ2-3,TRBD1,CASTLTGNTDTQYF,TGTGCCAGTACCCTGACAGGGAACACAGATACGCAGTATTTT
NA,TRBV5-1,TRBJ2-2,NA,CASSLGSDGELFF,TGCGCCAGCAGCTTGGGGTCAGACGGGGAGCTGTTTTTT
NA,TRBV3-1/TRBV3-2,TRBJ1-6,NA,CASSLGPGNSPLHF,TGTGCCAGCAGCCTCGGGCCGGGGAATTCACCCCTCCACTTT
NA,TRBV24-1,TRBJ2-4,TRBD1,CATSDSGTGGNIQYF,TGTGCCACCAGTGACTCAGGGACAGGGGGCAACATTCAGTACTTC
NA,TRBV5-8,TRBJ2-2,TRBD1,CASSLRQGWTGELFF,TGTGCCAGCAGTTTAAGACAGGGGTGGACCGGGGAGCTGTTTTTT
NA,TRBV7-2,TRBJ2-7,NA,CASSLAGGVEQYF,TGTGCCAGCAGCTTAGCAGGAGGGGTCGAGCAGTACTTC
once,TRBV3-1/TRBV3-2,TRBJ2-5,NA,CASSPPAGQTSQETQYF,TGTGCCAGCAGCCCCCCCGCTGGACAGACCTCCCAAGAGACCCAGTACTTC
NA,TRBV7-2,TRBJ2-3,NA,CASSLADFTDTQYF,TGTGCCAGCAGCTTAGCGGACTTCACAGATACGCAGTATTTT
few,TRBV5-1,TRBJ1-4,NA,CASRRETTNEKLFF,TGCGCCAGCAGGAGGGAAACAACTAATGAAAAACTGTTTTTT
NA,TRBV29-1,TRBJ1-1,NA,CSVEDLGGRGDTEAFF,TGCAGCGTTGAAGATCTGGGAGGGAGGGGGGACACTGAAGCTTTCTTT
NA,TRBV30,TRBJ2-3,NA,CAWTPWAKATAATQYF,TGTGCCTGGACCCCTTGGGCGAAGGCTACAGCCGCTACGCAGTATTTT
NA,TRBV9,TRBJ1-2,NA,CASSAGGDYGYTF,TGTGCCAGCAGCGCCGGGGGGGACTATGGCTACACCTTC